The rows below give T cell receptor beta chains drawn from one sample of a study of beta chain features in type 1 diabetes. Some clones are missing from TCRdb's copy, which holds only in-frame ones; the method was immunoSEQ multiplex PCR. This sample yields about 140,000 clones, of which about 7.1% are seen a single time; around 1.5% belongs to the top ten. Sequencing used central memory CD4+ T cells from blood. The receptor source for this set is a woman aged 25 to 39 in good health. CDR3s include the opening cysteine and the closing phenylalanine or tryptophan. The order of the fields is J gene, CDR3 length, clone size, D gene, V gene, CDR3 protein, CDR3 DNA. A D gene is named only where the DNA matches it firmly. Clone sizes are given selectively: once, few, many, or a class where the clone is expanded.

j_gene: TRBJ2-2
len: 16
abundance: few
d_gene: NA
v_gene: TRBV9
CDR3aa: CASSVRIGGATGELFF
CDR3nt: TGTGCCAGCAGCGTGCGAATTGGGGGGGCCACCGGGGAGCTGTTTTTT

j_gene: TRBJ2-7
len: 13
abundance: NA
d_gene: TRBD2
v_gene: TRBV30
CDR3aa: CAASLAGGYEQYF
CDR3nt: TGTGCCGCCTCACTAGCGGGGGGCTACGAGCAGTACTTC

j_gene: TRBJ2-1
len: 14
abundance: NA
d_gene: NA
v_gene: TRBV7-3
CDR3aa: CASSPGNSYNEQFF
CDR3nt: TGTGCCAGCAGCCCCGGGAACTCCTACAATGAGCAGTTCTTC

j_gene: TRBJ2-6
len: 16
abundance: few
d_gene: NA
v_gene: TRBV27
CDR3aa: CASSLSLTAGANVLTF
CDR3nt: TGTGCCAGCAGTTTGAGTTTAACAGCTGGGGCCAACGTCCTGACTTTC

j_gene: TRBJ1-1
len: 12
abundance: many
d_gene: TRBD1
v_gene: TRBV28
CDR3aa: CASRREDRGAFF
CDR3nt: TGTGCCAGCAGGCGAGAGGACAGGGGAGCTTTCTTT

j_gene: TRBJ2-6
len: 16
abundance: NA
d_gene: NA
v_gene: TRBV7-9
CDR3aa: CASSLEPGTGANVLTF
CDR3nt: TGTGCCAGCAGCTTAGAACCGGGGACTGGGGCCAACGTCCTGACTTTC

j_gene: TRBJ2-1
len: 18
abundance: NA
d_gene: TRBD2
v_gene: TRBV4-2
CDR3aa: CASSQEGAGGHSYNEQFF
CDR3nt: TGTGCCAGCAGCCAAGAAGGGGCGGGAGGCCACTCCTACAATGAGCAGTTCTTC

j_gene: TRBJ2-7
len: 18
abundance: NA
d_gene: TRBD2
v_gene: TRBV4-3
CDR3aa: CASSQDLRASGTPYEQYF
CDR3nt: TGCGCCAGCAGCCAAGATCTCCGGGCTAGCGGGACCCCCTACGAGCAGTACTTC

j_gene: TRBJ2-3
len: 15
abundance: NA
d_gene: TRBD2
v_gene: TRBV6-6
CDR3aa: CASRSSGRRTDTQYF
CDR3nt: TGTGCCAGCAGAAGTAGCGGGAGAAGAACAGATACGCAGTATTTT

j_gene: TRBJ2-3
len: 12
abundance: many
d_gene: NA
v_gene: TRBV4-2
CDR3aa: CASSQDERTQYF
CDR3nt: TGTGCCAGCAGCCAAGATGAGCGGACGCAGTATTTT

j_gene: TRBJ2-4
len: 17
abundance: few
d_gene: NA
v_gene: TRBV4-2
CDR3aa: CASSQGNGVEAKNIQYF
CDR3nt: TGTGCCAGCAGCCAAGGAAACGGGGTGGAGGCCAAAAACATTCAGTACTTC

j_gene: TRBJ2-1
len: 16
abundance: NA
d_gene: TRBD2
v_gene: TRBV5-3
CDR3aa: CARSLTVRLAPNEQFF
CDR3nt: TGTGCCAGAAGCCTTACTGTTCGACTAGCCCCCAATGAGCAGTTCTTC

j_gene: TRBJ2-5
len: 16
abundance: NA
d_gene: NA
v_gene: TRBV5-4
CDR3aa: CASSPDLGGNQETQYF
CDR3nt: TGTGCCAGCAGCCCGGATTTAGGGGGAAATCAAGAGACCCAGTACTTC

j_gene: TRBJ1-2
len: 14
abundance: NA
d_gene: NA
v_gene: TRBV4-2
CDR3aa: CASSLKKGDYGYTF
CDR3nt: TGTGCCAGCAGCTTGAAAAAGGGGGACTATGGCTACACCTTC

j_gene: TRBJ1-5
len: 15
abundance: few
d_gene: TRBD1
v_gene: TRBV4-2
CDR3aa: CASSQAGQGNQPQHF
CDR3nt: TGTGCCAGCAGCCAGGCGGGACAGGGGAATCAGCCCCAGCATTTT

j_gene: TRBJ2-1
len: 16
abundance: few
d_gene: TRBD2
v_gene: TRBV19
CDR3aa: CASMLSGGSSYNEQFF
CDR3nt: TGTGCCAGTATGTTGTCGGGAGGGAGCTCCTACAATGAGCAGTTCTTC

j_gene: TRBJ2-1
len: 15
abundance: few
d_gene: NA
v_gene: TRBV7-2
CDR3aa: CASSLEGQSYNEQFF
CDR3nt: TGTGCCAGCAGCTTAGAGGGACAATCCTACAATGAGCAGTTCTTC

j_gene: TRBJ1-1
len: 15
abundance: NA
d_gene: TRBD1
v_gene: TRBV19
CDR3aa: CASSQPGGAGTEAFF
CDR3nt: TGTGCCAGTAGTCAACCAGGGGGCGCGGGCACTGAAGCTTTCTTT

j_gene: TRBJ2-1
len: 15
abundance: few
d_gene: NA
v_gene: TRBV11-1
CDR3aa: CASSEDESSYNEQFF
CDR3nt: TGTGCCAGCAGCGAGGATGAAAGCTCCTACAATGAGCAGTTCTTC

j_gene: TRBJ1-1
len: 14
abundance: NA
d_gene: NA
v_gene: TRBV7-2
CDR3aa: CASSQTEMNTEAFF
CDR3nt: TGTGCCAGCAGCCAAACAGAAATGAACACTGAAGCTTTCTTT

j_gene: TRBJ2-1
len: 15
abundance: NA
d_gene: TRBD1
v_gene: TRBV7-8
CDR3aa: CASSHGTGALNEQFF
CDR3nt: TGTGCCAGCAGCCATGGGACAGGGGCCCTCAATGAGCAGTTCTTC

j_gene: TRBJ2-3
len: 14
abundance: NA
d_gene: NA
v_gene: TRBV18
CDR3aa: CASSPVQDTDTQYF
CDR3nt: TGTGCCAGCTCACCGGTTCAGGACACAGATACGCAGTATTTT

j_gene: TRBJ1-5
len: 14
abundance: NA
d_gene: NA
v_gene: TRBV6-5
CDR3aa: CASSQGTYDQPQHF
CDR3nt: TGTGCCAGCAGCCAAGGGACTTACGATCAGCCCCAGCATTTT

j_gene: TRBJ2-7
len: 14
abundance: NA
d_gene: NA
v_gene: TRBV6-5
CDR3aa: CASSPGQWIRRQYF
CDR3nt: TGTGCCAGCAGTCCTGGACAGTGGATAAGAAGGCAGTACTTC

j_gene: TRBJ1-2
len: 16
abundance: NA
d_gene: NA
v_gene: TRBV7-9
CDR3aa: CASSLLSIPGNYGYTF
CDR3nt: TGTGCCAGCAGCCTACTATCAATACCAGGGAACTATGGCTACACCTTC

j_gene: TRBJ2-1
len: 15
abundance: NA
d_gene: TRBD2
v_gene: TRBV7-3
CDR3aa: CASSDAGGGTNEQFF
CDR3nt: TGTGCCAGCAGCGACGCGGGAGGGGGGACAAATGAGCAGTTCTTC

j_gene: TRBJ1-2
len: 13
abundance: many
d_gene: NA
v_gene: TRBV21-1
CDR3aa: CASSITGNYGYTF
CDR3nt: TGTGCCAGCAGCATCACAGGGAACTATGGCTACACCTTC

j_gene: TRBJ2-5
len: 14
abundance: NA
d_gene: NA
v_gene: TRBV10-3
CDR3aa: CAISQQGGQETQYF
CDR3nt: TGTGCCATCAGTCAACAGGGCGGCCAAGAGACCCAGTACTTC

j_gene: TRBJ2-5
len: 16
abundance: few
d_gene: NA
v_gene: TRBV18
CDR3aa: CASSSRQGRGQETQYF
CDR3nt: TGTGCCAGCTCATCAAGACAGGGACGGGGGCAAGAGACCCAGTACTTC

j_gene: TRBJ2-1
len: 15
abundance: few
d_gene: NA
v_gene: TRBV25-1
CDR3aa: CASRAGPNSYNEQFF
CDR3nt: TGTGCCAGCAGGGCAGGGCCAAACTCCTACAATGAGCAGTTCTTC

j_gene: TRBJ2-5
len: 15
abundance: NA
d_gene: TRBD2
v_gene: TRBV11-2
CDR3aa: CASSLVSSGAETQYF
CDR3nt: TGTGCCAGCAGCTTAGTTTCTAGCGGGGCGGAGACCCAGTACTTC

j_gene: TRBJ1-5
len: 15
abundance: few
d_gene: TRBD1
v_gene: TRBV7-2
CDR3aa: CASSLGQQGMQPQHF
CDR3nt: TGTGCCAGCAGCTTAGGCCAACAGGGGATGCAGCCCCAGCATTTT

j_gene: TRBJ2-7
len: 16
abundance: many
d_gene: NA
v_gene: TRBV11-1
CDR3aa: CASSPRLGEISYEQYF
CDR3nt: TGTGCCAGCAGCCCACGGTTGGGAGAGATCTCCTACGAGCAGTACTTC

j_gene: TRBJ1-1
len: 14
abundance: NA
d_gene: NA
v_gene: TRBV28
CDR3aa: CASSRPGKVTEAFF
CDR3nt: TGTGCCAGCAGCCGACCCGGGAAGGTCACTGAAGCTTTCTTT

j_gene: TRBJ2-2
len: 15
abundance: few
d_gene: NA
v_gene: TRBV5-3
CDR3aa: CARSWVVASTGELFF
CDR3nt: TGTGCCAGAAGCTGGGTGGTAGCCAGCACCGGGGAGCTGTTTTTT

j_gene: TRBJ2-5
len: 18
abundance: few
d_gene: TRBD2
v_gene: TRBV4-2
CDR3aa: CASSQFLSGTSDQETQYF
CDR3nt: TGTGCCAGCAGCCAATTCCTTTCCGGGACTAGCGACCAAGAGACCCAGTACTTC

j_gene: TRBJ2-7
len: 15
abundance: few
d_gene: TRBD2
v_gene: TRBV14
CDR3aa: CASSLRTGGGLKQYF
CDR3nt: TGTGCCAGCAGCCTTCGTACGGGGGGAGGCCTGAAGCAGTACTTC

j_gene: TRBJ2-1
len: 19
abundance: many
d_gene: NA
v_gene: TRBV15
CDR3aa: CATSSPLKVAEDQEDEQFF
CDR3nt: TGTGCCACCAGCAGCCCTTTAAAGGTAGCGGAAGACCAGGAGGATGAGCAGTTCTTC

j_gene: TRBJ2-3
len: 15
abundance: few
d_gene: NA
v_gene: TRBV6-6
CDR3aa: CASSYSGGGTDTQYF
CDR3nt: TGTGCCAGCAGTTACTCAGGGGGTGGCACAGATACGCAGTATTTT

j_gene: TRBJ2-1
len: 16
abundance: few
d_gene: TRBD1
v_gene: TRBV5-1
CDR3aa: CASQTWDRLNGNEQFF
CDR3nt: TGCGCCAGCCAGACTTGGGACAGACTAAATGGGAATGAGCAGTTCTTC

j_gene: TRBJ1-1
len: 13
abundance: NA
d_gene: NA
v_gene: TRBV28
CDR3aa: CASIDGGTTEAFF
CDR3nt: TGTGCCAGCATCGATGGGGGGACCACTGAAGCTTTCTTT

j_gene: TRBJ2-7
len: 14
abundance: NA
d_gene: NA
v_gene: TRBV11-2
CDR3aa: CASSLASFSHEQYF
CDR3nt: TGTGCCAGCAGCTTAGCTAGCTTTTCCCACGAGCAGTACTTC

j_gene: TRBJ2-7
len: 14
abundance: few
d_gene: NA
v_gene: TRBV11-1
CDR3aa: CASSYRESLREQYF
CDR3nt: TGTGCCAGCAGCTACAGGGAGTCCCTTCGCGAGCAGTACTTC